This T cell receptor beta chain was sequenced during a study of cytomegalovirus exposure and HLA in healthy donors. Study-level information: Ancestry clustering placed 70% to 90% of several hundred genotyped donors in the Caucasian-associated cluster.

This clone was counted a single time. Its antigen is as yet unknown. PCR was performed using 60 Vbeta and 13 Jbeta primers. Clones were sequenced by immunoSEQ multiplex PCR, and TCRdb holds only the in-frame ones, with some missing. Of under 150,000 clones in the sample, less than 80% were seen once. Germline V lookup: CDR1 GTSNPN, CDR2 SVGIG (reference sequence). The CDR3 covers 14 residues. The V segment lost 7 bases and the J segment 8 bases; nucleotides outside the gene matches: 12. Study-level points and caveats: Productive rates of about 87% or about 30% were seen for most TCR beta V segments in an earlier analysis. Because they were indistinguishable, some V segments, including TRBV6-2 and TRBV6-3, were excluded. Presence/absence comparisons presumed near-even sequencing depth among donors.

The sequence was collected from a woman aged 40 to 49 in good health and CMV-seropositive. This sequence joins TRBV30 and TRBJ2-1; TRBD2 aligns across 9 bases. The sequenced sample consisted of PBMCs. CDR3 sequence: CASPGRGGWHEQFF. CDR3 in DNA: TGTGCCTCCCCGGGGCGGGGGGGTTGGCATGAGCAGTTCTTC.